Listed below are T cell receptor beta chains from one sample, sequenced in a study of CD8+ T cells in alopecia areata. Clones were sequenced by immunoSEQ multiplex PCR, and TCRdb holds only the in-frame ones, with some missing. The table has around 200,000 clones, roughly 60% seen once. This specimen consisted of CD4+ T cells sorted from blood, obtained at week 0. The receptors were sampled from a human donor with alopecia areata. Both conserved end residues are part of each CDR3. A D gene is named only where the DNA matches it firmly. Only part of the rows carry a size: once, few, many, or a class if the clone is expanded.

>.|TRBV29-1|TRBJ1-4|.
TGCAGCGTTGAGGACAGACAATATGAAAAACTGTTTTTT
CSVEDRQYEKLFF
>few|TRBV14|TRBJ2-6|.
TGTGCCAGCAGCGCCGGCTCTGGGGCCAACGTCCTGACTTTC
CASSAGSGANVLTF
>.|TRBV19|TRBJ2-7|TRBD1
TGTGCCAGTAGCACGGACAGGGGGCGATTGAAGCAGTACTTC
CASSTDRGRLKQYF
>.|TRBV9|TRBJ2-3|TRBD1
TGTGCCAGCAGCGCATCGGGACAGGGATTGCCAGATACGCAGTATTTT
CASSASGQGLPDTQYF
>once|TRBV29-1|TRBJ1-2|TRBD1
TGCAGCGCCAGGACAGGGGGGAACTATGGCTACACCTTC
CSARTGGNYGYTF
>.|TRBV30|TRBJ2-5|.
TGTGCCTGGACTACCCTTGAGACCCAGTACTTC
CAWTTLETQYF
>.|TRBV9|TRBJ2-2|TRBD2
TGTGCCAGCAGCCCCGCCGGGGGGGCCGTCGGGGAGCTGTTTTTT
CASSPAGGAVGELFF
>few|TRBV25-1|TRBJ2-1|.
TGTGCCAGCGTACCGGGACTTAACAATGAGCAGTTCTTC
CASVPGLNNEQFF
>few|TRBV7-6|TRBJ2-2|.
TGTGCCAGCAGCAAACTCGGACAGCAGAACACCGGGGAGCTGTTTTTT
CASSKLGQQNTGELFF
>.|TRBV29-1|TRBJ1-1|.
TGCAGCGTTGTCGATGGCGGGACGGAGACTTTCTTT
CSVVDGGTETFF
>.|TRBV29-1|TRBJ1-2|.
TGCAGCGTTGACGAGATAAAGGACTATGGCTACACCTTC
CSVDEIKDYGYTF
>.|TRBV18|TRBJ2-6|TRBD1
TGTGCCAGCTCACCCCCCGGGACAGGGGCCGGGGCCAACGTCCTGACTTTC
CASSPPGTGAGANVLTF
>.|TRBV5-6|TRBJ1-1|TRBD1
TGTGCCAGCAGCTTTAGGGTGACAGGGACGAACACTGAAGCTTTCTTT
CASSFRVTGTNTEAFF
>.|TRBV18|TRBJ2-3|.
TGTGCCAGCTCACGAGTGGATACGCAGTATTTT
CASSRVDTQYF
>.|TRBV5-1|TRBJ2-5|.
TGCGCCAGCAGCTTTCAAGAGACCCAGTACTTC
CASSFQETQYF
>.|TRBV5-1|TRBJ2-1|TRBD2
TGCGCCAGCAGCGCCGGGACTAGCGGGGCCAACAATGAGCAGTTCTTC
CASSAGTSGANNEQFF